Below, 17 T cell receptor beta chains from the same sample are listed, as sequenced in a study of blood T cell repertoires in COVID-19. Libraries were prepared by immunoSEQ multiplex PCR; TCRdb keeps only in-frame clonotypes and omits some of them. Among about 67,000 clones, about four fifths were seen once, and the ten largest hold roughly 6.5%. The specimen sequenced was peripheral blood. Receptor source: a woman aged 55-70 years with acute or convalescent COVID-19.

This clone was recorded a few times. The V call is TRBV28, the J call TRBJ1-5, with D possibly being TRBD1 (5 bases). This CDR3 region has 15 residues. Germline CDR1 reads MDHEN; CDR2 reads SYDVKM. Trimming left V 7 bases short and J 7 bases short, with 20 bases between. The CDR3 DNA is TGTGCCAGCATAAGCCCGACGGAGGGGAGCCAGCCCCAGCATTTT. It codes for CASISPTEGSQPQHF.

The V gene is TRBV3-1 (or the pseudogene TRBV3-2), the J gene TRBJ2-7, with D possibly TRBD2 on 6 matching bases. The germline V gene has CDR1 LGHDT and CDR2 YNNKEL (reference sequence). Deletions cut 6 bases from V and 2 bases from J, with 11 bases between. The length of the CDR3 is 13 residues. The CDR3 DNA reads TGTGCCAGCAGGGGGAGGTATCCCTACGAGCAGTACTTC. It codes for CASRGRYPYEQYF.

The chain carries TRBV12-3 or TRBV12-4 and TRBJ1-3, with 8 positions matching TRBD1. V gave up 8 bases and J gave up 4 bases; unmatched junction bases: 1. The CDR3 contains 12 residues. CDR3 sequence: CASDRGGNTIYF. The CDR3 DNA reads TGTGCCAGCGACAGGGGAGGAAACACCATATATTTT.

The chain links TRBV27 to TRBJ1-4; weak D call: TRBD1 (5 bases). Trimming shortened V by 2 bases and J by 3 bases, and 16 bases separated the two germline ends. This CDR3 region has 17 residues. Per germline, CDR1 MNHEY and CDR2 SMNVEV (reference sequence). This CDR3 is CASSLTAAGSSNEKLFF. CDR3 in DNA: TGTGCCAGCAGTTTAACGGCCGCAGGGTCTTCTAATGAAAAACTGTTTTTT.

This chain connects TRBV5-1 to TRBJ2-5; D uncertain. CDR1 and CDR2 (germline): SGHRS, YFSETQ. The V end was cut by 4 bases, the J end by 2 bases, with 3 bases between. The CDR3 spans 11 residues. CDR3 nucleotide sequence: TGCGCCAGCAGCCAACAAGAGACCCAGTACTTC. Translation gives CASSQQETQYF.

The CDR3 DNA is TGTGCCATCAGGGCGGGACAGAACTATGGCTACACCTTC. It encodes CAIRAGQNYGYTF. V gene TRBV10-3 combines with J gene TRBJ1-2; 7 bases are a match to TRBD1. The V gene end was trimmed by 6 bases and the J gene end by 2 bases; junction bases not matched to a gene: 3. The CDR3 runs to 13 residues. Germline-derived CDR1 and CDR2 are ENHRY and SYGVKD.

This clone was picked up a small number of times. The chain has TRBV27 and TRBJ2-1, with 7 bases fitting TRBD1. Unmatched junction bases numbered 2, after V lost 5 bases and J lost 4 bases. The CDR3 totals 13 residues. Germline CDR1 is MNHEY and CDR2 is SMNVEV (reference sequence). The CDR3: CASSMTGYNEQFF. The DNA of the CDR3 is TGTGCCAGCAGTATGACAGGGTACAATGAGCAGTTCTTC.

The chain uses TRBV25-1 and TRBJ1-4, with unresolved D. The germline gives CDR1 MGHDK, CDR2 SYGVNS. Trimming removed 10 bases at V and 6 bases at J, with 9 bases between. The CDR3 totals 11 residues. In DNA form, the CDR3 reads TGTGCCACCAGGTTAGATGAAAAACTGTTTTTT. This codes for CATRLDEKLFF.

The chain employs TRBV6-1 and TRBJ1-3; D unclear. Germline loops: CDR1 MNHNS, CDR2 SASEGT. The V end lost 3 bases, the J end lost 11 bases, and 8 bases lay between the germline ends. This CDR3 region has 11 residues. As DNA, the CDR3 is TGTGCCAGCAGTGATTCTCGGGCCATATATTTT. Protein product: CASSDSRAIYF.

V is TRBV11-3 and J is TRBJ1-1; TRBD1 matches at 7 bases. This CDR3 has 15 amino acids. Germline CDR1 and CDR2: SGHNT and YENEEA. V dropped 2 bases and J dropped 5; count of bases not matched to a gene: 8. CDR3 in DNA: TGTGCCAGCAGCTTACCGACAGGGTCTAAAACTGAAGCTTTCTTT. Protein sequence: CASSLPTGSKTEAFF.

The chain uses TRBV7-9 and TRBJ2-7; 12 bases match TRBD1. Germline trimming cut 5 bases from V and 5 bases from J; bases unmatched to any gene: 7. The CDR3 sequence is 15 residues long. Germline V CDR1 and CDR2: SEHNR, FQNEAQ (reference sequence). CDR3 sequence: CASSIGTGGPHEQYF. DNA for the CDR3: TGTGCCAGCAGCATTGGGACAGGGGGCCCCCACGAGCAGTACTTC.

The V and J genes are TRBV4-2 and TRBJ2-5; 8 bases line up with TRBD1. Germline trimming cut 6 bases from V and 1 base from J; bases unmatched to any gene: 7. Germline CDR1 reads LGHNA; CDR2 reads YNFKEQ. The CDR3 totals 15 residues. CDR3 loop: CASSGTGGSQETQYF. DNA of the CDR3: TGTGCCAGCAGTGGTACAGGGGGTTCCCAAGAGACCCAGTACTTC.

The chain employs TRBV6-4 and TRBJ2-1; 8 positions agree with TRBD2. V gave up 8 bases and J gave up 4 bases; unmatched junction bases: 10. Looked up from germline, CDR1 is MRHNA and CDR2 is SNTAGT. The CDR3 loop spans 15 amino acids. The CDR3: CASSRRRGAYNEQFF. In DNA form, the CDR3 reads TGTGCCAGCTCTCGTCGGCGGGGGGCTTACAATGAGCAGTTCTTC.

V and J are TRBV28 and TRBJ1-2, with 7 nucleotides matching TRBD1. J was trimmed by 4 bases and V by 8 bases; bases with no gene match: 7. In germline, CDR1 is MDHEN, CDR2 SYDVKM. CDR3 length equals 13 residues. In DNA form, the CDR3 reads TGTGCCAGCGTAAACAGGGGAAGCTATGGCTACACCTTC. Its protein product is CASVNRGSYGYTF.

The rearrangement uses TRBV5-6 and TRBJ1-5, with 7 nucleotides matching TRBD1. CDR3 length: 15 amino acids. Germline values: CDR1 SGHDT, CDR2 YYEEEE. The V gene end was trimmed by 0 bases and the J gene end by 8 bases; junction bases not matched to a gene: 8. The CDR3 loop is CASSLGQGGIEPQHF. CDR3 sequence (DNA): TGTGCCAGCAGCTTGGGACAGGGAGGAATTGAGCCCCAGCATTTT.

The V call is TRBV6-6, the J call TRBJ2-2, with 11 bases that match TRBD2. The CDR3 spans 16 residues. Losses at the gene ends were 4 bases for V and 4 bases for J; bases not matched to a gene: 5. Germline V gene sequence: CDR1 MNHNY, CDR2 SVGAGI (reference sequence). CDR3 in DNA: TGTGCCAGCAGTTTACTAGCGGGGGACCTCACCGGGGAGCTGTTTTTT. Amino acid sequence: CASSLLAGDLTGELFF.

V is TRBV7-2 and J is TRBJ1-1; TRBD1 might be the D (5 bases). The CDR3 is 16 residues long. Germline assignment: CDR1 SGHTA and CDR2 FQGNSA. Trimming took off 5 bases at V and 1 base at J, with 17 bases between the two ends. CDR3 in DNA: TGTGCCAGCAGCCTCGGGACTTATCGGGGGAACACTGAAGCTTTCTTT. Its protein product is CASSLGTYRGNTEAFF.